This TCR beta chain was recovered during a study of cytomegalovirus exposure and HLA in healthy donors. Points from the study as a whole: Some public TCRs appeared in many individuals, while most sequences were rare. Reportedly, cytomegalovirus status was diagnosed with high sensitivity and specificity. Association of 16,951 TCR beta sequences with HLA alleles was found at 0.05 false discovery rate in a later analysis.

For this clone: Antigen unknown.

Germline CDR1 SGHRS, CDR2 YFSETQ. J gave up 6 bases and V 4 bases, and 13 bases lay outside the gene matches. The CDR3 is 16 amino acids. Use of 60 Vbeta and 13 Jbeta primers characterized the PCR. Assay: immunoSEQ multiplex PCR; the TCRdb copy retains only in-frame clones and omits some. The data hold about 140,000 clones, with about three quarters observed a single time. Sequenced: PBMCs. This receptor was identified in a female donor in good health and CMV-seronegative. The rearrangement uses TRBV5-1 and TRBJ1-2; 9 bases are shared with TRBD1. CDR3: CASSGGQGRRSDGYTF. DNA for the CDR3: TGCGCCAGCAGCGGGGGACAGGGTAGAAGGTCGGATGGCTACACCTTC.